The T cell receptor (beta chain) under discussion was sequenced for a study of blood T cell repertoires in COVID-19. Background on the study: Acute-phase and convalescent COVID-19 samples originated in the United States, Italy and Spain. In each case, the material was cDNA or gDNA derived from T cells, B-cell-depleted T cells, or PBMCs.

Per the study methods: Reference gene primer amplification in the assay estimated nucleated cell counts. Assay used: immunoSEQ multiplex PCR; TCRdb lists only in-frame clones, some missing. D and trimming come from the DNA, and the V and J calls and clone size come from that table. The top ten clones hold almost 4.5% of a sample with around 110,000 clones, 80% to 90% of them seen once. V dropped 4 bases and J dropped 8 bases, with 14 bases sitting between them. This CDR3 comprises 13 residues. The sequence was obtained from a man between 40 and 49 years old with acute or convalescent COVID-19. The chain has TRBV12-3 or TRBV12-4 and TRBJ1-2, with D possibly TRBD1 on 5 matching bases. Sequencing was done on a sample of peripheral blood. CDR3 nucleotides: TGTGCCAGCAGTTCGATGGGGGGTTACGGCTACACCTTC. This translates into CASSSMGGYGYTF.